This T cell receptor beta chain came from a study of blood T cell repertoires in COVID-19. This CDR3 spans 14 amino acids. Only in-frame clones appear in the TCRdb table, and some are missing; sequencing was by immunoSEQ multiplex PCR. Among around 270,000 clones listed, less than 90% were seen once. This sequence joins TRBV21-1 and TRBJ1-1; the tabulated D call, TRBD1, remains unverified against the DNA. TRBV21-1 is assigned pseudogene status. The receptor's source is a man aged 25 to 40 with active or convalescent COVID-19. The sample consisted of peripheral blood. CDR3 residues: CASSQLPGYTEAFF. In nucleotides, the CDR3 is TGTGCCAGCAGCCAGCTTCCAGGGTACACTGAAGCTTTCTTT.